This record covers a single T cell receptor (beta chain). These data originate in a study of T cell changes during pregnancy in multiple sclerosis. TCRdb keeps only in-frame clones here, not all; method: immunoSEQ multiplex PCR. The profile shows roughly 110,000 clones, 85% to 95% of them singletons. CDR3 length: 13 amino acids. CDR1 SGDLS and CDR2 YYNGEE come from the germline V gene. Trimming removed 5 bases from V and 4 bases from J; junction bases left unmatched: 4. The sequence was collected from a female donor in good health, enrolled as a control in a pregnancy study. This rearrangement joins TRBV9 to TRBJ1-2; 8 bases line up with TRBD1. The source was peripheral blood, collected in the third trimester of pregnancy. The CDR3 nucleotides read TGTGCCAGCAGTGCGGACAGGGCCTATGGCTACACCTTC. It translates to CASSADRAYGYTF. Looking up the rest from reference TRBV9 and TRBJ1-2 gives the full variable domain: DSGVTQTPKHLITATGQRVTLRCSPRSGDLSVYWYQQSLDQGLQFLIQYYNGEERAKGNILERFSAQQFPDLHSELNLSSLELGDSALYFCASSADRAYGYTFGSGTRLTVV.